This T cell receptor (beta chain) was recovered during a study of blood T cell repertoires in COVID-19. In the study overall: Italy, Spain and the United States were the sources of the convalescent and acute COVID-19 samples. T cells, B-cell-depleted T cells, or PBMCs provided the cDNA or gDNA that served as material.

V gave up 6 bases and J gave up 0 bases, with 9 bases separating them. In germline, CDR1 is KGHSH, CDR2 LQKENI. The CDR3 contains 15 residues. Original analysis: By means of reference gene primer amplification, nucleated cell counts were estimated. Sequencing used immunoSEQ multiplex PCR; TCRdb keeps in-frame clones, though not all of them. V, J and clone size derive from that table, while D and trimming were established from the DNA sequence. The table lists about 200,000 clones, 85% to 90% of them singletons, with around 2.2% in the top ten. This chain links TRBV18 with TRBJ1-6; possibly TRBD1 for D (6 bases). This receptor was obtained from a woman aged 45-60 years with acute or convalescent COVID-19. Sequenced sample: peripheral blood. The CDR3 protein is CASSQDSSYNSPLHF. CDR3 DNA sequence: TGTGCCAGCTCTCAGGACAGCTCCTATAATTCACCCCTCCACTTT.